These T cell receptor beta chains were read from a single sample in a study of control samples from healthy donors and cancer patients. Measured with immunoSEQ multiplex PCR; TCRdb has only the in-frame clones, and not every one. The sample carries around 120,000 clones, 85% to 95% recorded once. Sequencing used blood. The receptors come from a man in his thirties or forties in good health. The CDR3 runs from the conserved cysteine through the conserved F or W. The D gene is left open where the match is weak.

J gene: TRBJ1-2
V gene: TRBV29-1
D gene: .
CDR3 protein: CSVDSLTTYGYTF
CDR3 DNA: TGCAGCGTGGACAGCCTTACTACCTATGGCTACACCTTC

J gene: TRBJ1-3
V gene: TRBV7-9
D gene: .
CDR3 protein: CASSSGSDTGNTIYF
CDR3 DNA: TGTGCCAGCAGCTCCGGGAGTGACACGGGAAACACCATATATTTT

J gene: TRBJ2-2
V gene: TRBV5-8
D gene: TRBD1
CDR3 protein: CASSSRDRVLFNTGELFF
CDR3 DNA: TGTGCCAGCAGCAGCCGGGACAGGGTGCTTTTTAACACCGGGGAGCTGTTTTTT

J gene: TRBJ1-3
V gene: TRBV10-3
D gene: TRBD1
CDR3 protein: CAISEGQGAGNTIYF
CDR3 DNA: TGTGCCATCAGTGAAGGACAGGGGGCTGGAAACACCATATATTTT

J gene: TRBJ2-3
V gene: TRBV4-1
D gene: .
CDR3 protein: CASSQVYTGRDQGF
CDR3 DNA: TGCGCCAGCAGCCAAGTTTACACAGGGCGAGACCAGGGTTTT

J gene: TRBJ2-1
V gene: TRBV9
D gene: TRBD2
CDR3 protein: CASSVTSFDEQFF
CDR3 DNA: TGTGCCAGCAGCGTGACTAGCTTCGATGAGCAGTTCTTC

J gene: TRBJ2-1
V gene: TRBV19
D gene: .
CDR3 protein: CASSDRSSYNEQFF
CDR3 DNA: TGTGCCAGTAGCGACAGGAGCTCCTACAATGAGCAGTTCTTC

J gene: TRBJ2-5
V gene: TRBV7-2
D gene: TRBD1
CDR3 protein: CASRRTGATQYF
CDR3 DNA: TGTGCCAGCCGACGGACAGGGGCGACCCAGTACTTC

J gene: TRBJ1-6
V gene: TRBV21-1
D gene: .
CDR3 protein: CASSKGRAERNACNNSPLHF
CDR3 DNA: TGTGCCAGCAGCAAAGGTAGGGCAGAGCGCAACGCTTGTAATAATTCACCCCTCCACTTT

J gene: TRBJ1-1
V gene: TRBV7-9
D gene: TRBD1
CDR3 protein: CASSLVGAQGGAFF
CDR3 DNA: TGTGCCAGCAGCTTAGTGGGGGCCCAGGGGGGAGCTTTCTTT